A single sample is the source of the 26 T cell receptor beta chains below, sequenced in a study of blood T cell repertoires in COVID-19. TCRdb keeps only in-frame clones here, not all; method: immunoSEQ multiplex PCR. The sample contains hundreds of thousands of clones, around 85% of which appear only once. Sequenced input: PBMCs or T cells enriched from blood (not recorded which). The receptors come from a middle-aged woman who had recovered from COVID-19.

The genes are TRBV6-6 and TRBJ2-7; 7 nucleotides align to TRBD1. Germline CDR1 MNHNY, CDR2 SVGAGI (reference sequence). V was pared by 8 bases and J by 2 bases, with 9 bases of the junction left unmatched. This CDR3 contains 14 residues. The CDR3 DNA sequence: TGTGCCAGCCGAACCCGGGACAGAGCCTACGAGCAGTACTTC. Its protein product is CASRTRDRAYEQYF.

This chain connects TRBV5-1 to TRBJ1-1, with TRBD1 matching over 8 bases. Looked up from germline, CDR1 is SGHRS and CDR2 is YFSETQ. The CDR3 consists of 16 residues. The V gene end was trimmed by 3 bases and the J gene end by 0 bases; junction bases not matched to a gene: 7. The CDR3 nucleotides are TGCGCCAGCAGCTACAGGACAGGGCACATGAACACTGAAGCTTTCTTT. It is translated as CASSYRTGHMNTEAFF.

The J gene is TRBJ2-2, the V gene TRBV2, with D tentatively TRBD2 (6 bases). This CDR3 is built from 15 residues. The V end was cut by 0 bases, the J end by 4 bases, with 9 bases between. CDR1 and CDR2 (germline): SNHLY, FYNNEI. The CDR3 here is CASSEAGTPTGELFF. CDR3 sequence (DNA): TGTGCCAGCAGTGAAGCTGGGACTCCCACCGGGGAGCTGTTTTTT.

The CDR3 loop is CASSSRRDFLIAKNIQYF. The CDR3 coding sequence is TGTGCCAGCAGTTCACGAAGGGACTTCCTGATAGCCAAAAACATTCAGTACTTC. The chain is built from TRBV6-2 or TRBV6-3 and TRBJ2-4; D might be TRBD2 (6 bases). Germline CDR1 and CDR2: MNHEY and SVGEGT. This CDR3 spans 18 amino acids. The V end was cut by 4 bases, the J end by 0 bases, with 19 bases between.

This sequence joins TRBV5-5 and TRBJ2-5; D is unclear. CDR3 length: 14 residues. The V gene's germline CDR1 is SGHKS and CDR2 YYEKEE (reference sequence). Between the trimmed V and J ends, which lost 5 bases and 1 base, there was a span of 12 bases. CDR3 DNA: TGTGCCAGCAGTCTCCCGACTCTCCAAGAGACCCAGTACTTC. It encodes CASSLPTLQETQYF.

The chain employs TRBV19 and TRBJ1-5; 7 positions agree with TRBD1. Germline CDR1 reads LNHDA; CDR2 reads SQIVND (reference sequence). The V segment lost 1 base and the J segment 6 bases; nucleotides outside the gene matches: 0. This CDR3 is built from 13 residues. The CDR3 DNA reads as TGTGCCAGTAGTATAGGGGACAGTCAGCCCCAGCATTTT. Translation: CASSIGDSQPQHF.

Comment on this clone: Other DNA sequences within the sample encode an identical CDR3. This sequence joins TRBV2 and TRBJ2-5; TRBD1 aligns across 8 bases. Germline CDR1 reads SNHLY; CDR2 reads FYNNEI. CDR3 length: 14 residues. After removal of 6 bases from V and 3 bases from J, the junction contained 6 bases not matched to a gene. In DNA, the CDR3 is TGTGCCAGCAGGGCCTTGACAGGGGAAGAGACCCAGTACTTC. Amino acids: CASRALTGEETQYF.

This chain links TRBV21-1 with TRBJ2-3; the table's D gene call, TRBD2, was not cross checked with the DNA. TRBV21-1 is a listed pseudogene. The CDR3 contains 15 residues. DNA of the CDR3: TGTGCCAGCAGCGATATAGCGGGAGTGACAGATACGCAGTATTTT. Residues: CASSDIAGVTDTQYF.

The gene calls are TRBV7-8 and TRBJ2-6; D is ambiguous. V was trimmed by 4 bases and J by 0 bases, leaving 7 bases between them. This CDR3 is built from 15 residues. Germline CDR1 is SGHVS and CDR2 is FQNEAQ. CDR3 amino acids: CASSYTVSGANVLTF. DNA of the CDR3: TGTGCCAGCAGCTACACAGTCTCTGGGGCCAACGTCCTGACTTTC.

This chain connects TRBV12-3 or TRBV12-4 to TRBJ1-1; a possible D gene is TRBD1 (6 bases). CDR3 length: 13 residues. Trimming removed 11 bases at V and 7 bases at J, with 20 bases between. The CDR3 sequence is CALRDTARVEAFF. CDR3 bases: TGTGCCTTACGGGACACGGCAAGGGTTGAAGCTTTCTTT.

This clone was detected only a few times. The chain carries TRBV7-2 and TRBJ2-1, with TRBD2 as a possible D gene (6 bases). The V end lost 1 base, the J end lost 8 bases, and 12 bases lay between the germline ends. This CDR3 is 14 amino acids long. Germline CDR1 is SGHTA and CDR2 is FQGNSA. CDR3 in DNA: TGTGCCAGCAGCTTAGACGGGAGTTTGGATGAGCAGTTCTTC. Protein: CASSLDGSLDEQFF.

The rearrangement joins TRBV24-1 to TRBJ2-5; no reliable D call. This CDR3 is 13 amino acids long. Germline V gives CDR1 KGHDR, CDR2 SFDVKD. The ends were cut back, 2 bases at V and 0 bases at J, with 3 bases in the middle. The CDR3 protein is CATSDSYQETQYF. The CDR3 DNA reads as TGTGCCACCAGTGATTCTTACCAAGAGACCCAGTACTTC.

The rearrangement joins TRBV4-3 to TRBJ2-3, with 9 bases aligning to TRBD2. Losses at the gene ends were 0 bases for V and 6 bases for J; bases not matched to a gene: 4. CDR1 and CDR2 (germline): LGHNA, YSLEER. The CDR3 is made up of 15 amino acids. CDR3 nucleotide sequence: TGCGCCAGCAGCCAAGACTTTAGCGGGAGTGATACGCAGTATTTT. It yields the protein CASSQDFSGSDTQYF.

The chain uses TRBV13 and TRBJ2-1; the D gene is possibly TRBD1 (5 bases). The CDR3 consists of 15 residues. Per the germline V gene, CDR1 is PRHDT and CDR2 is FYEKMQ (reference sequence). Trimming left V 3 bases short and J 0 bases short, with 9 bases between. This chain's CDR3 is CASSFRGSSYNEQFF. DNA of the CDR3: TGTGCCAGCAGCTTTAGGGGCAGCTCCTACAATGAGCAGTTCTTC.

The chain carries TRBV11-2 and TRBJ2-7, with D maybe TRBD2 (6 bases). V gave up 0 bases and J gave up 0 bases, with 12 bases separating them. This CDR3 has 16 residues. CDR1 is SGHAT, CDR2 FQNNGV, per germline. This CDR3 reads CASSLDRIGGSYEQYF. The CDR3 DNA sequence: TGTGCCAGCAGCTTAGATCGGATCGGGGGCTCCTACGAGCAGTACTTC.

This clone came up many times. V gene TRBV10-2 combines with J gene TRBJ1-6; TRBD1 matches 7 bases. J was trimmed by 7 bases and V by 6 bases; bases with no gene match: 9. The CDR3 has 15 residues. Germline V gene lookup returns CDR1 WSHSY and CDR2 SAAADI. The CDR3 here is CASRTGTAWNSPLHF. The DNA for the CDR3 is TGCGCCAGCAGGACGGGGACAGCTTGGAATTCACCCCTCCACTTT.

J is TRBJ2-7 and V is TRBV6-2 or TRBV6-3, with 11 nucleotides matching TRBD2. The V gene's germline CDR1 is MNHEY and CDR2 SVGEGT. V lost 5 bases, J lost 4 bases, and 4 bases stayed unmatched. The CDR3 contains 14 residues. The CDR3 DNA reads as TGTGCCAGCAGTCAACTAGCGGGAGATTACGAGCAGTACTTC. It translates to CASSQLAGDYEQYF.

The CDR3 sequence is CASSIEAYNEQFF. The CDR3 DNA follows: TGTGCCAGTAGTATTGAAGCATACAATGAGCAGTTCTTC. The chain couples TRBV19 to TRBJ2-1; D is unclear. Trimming removed 3 bases from V and 4 bases from J, with 7 bases in between. CDR3 length: 13 amino acids. Germline V gives CDR1 LNHDA, CDR2 SQIVND (reference sequence).

The chain is built from TRBV18 and TRBJ1-4, with TRBD1 as a possible D gene (6 bases). The V gene's germline CDR1 is KGHSH and CDR2 LQKENI. There are 14 residues in the CDR3. Trimming took 6 bases from V and 4 from J, leaving 12 bases between them. The CDR3, as DNA: TGTGCCAGCTCGGCGGACAGTCATAATGAAAAACTGTTTTTT. Translated, it gives CASSADSHNEKLFF.

The table lists this clone with a few counts. The V call is TRBV6-2 or TRBV6-3, the J call TRBJ1-2; D may be TRBD1 (5 bases). V gave up 2 bases and J gave up 0 bases, with 13 bases separating them. This CDR3 contains 16 residues. Per germline, CDR1 MNHEY and CDR2 SVGEGT. CDR3 DNA: TGTGCCAGCAGTTACGGGGGGACGTTCGCTAACTATGGCTACACCTTC. Its protein is CASSYGGTFANYGYTF.

The V gene is TRBV6-5, the J gene TRBJ2-5; 11 bases are shared with TRBD2. The CDR3 totals 15 residues. V dropped 6 bases and J dropped 4; count of bases not matched to a gene: 7. Germline V gene lookup returns CDR1 MNHEY and CDR2 SVGAGI. CDR3 DNA: TGTGCCAGCAGCCCCCGTGGACTAGCGGGAGAGACCCAGTACTTC. This encodes CASSPRGLAGETQYF.

The chain carries TRBV12-5 and TRBJ2-3, with D perhaps TRBD1 (6 bases). Between the trimmed V and J ends, which lost 4 bases and 0 bases, there was a span of 14 bases. The CDR3 contains 16 residues. CDR1 is LGHNT, CDR2 FRNRAP, per germline. The DNA for the CDR3 is TGTGCTAGTGGTTCCGGGACATCCCCTAGCACAGATACGCAGTATTTT. This codes for CASGSGTSPSTDTQYF.

The chain couples TRBV18 to TRBJ1-1; TRBD1 is a possible D gene (6 bases). V lost 4 bases and J 0 bases, leaving 15 bases between the germline ends. CDR3 length equals 16 residues. CDR1 is KGHSH and CDR2 is LQKENI in the germline V gene. CDR3 in amino acids: CASSLRGASMNTEAFF. In DNA, the CDR3 is TGTGCCAGCTCACTCAGGGGCGCTTCCATGAACACTGAAGCTTTCTTT.

The chain uses TRBV11-2 and TRBJ1-5; no firm D call. Germline CDR1 is SGHAT and CDR2 is FQNNGV. V lost 0 bases to trimming and J lost 3 bases, with 9 bases between them. The CDR3 spans 15 residues. The CDR3 bases are TGTGCCAGCAGCTTAGAGGGCAGGTTCAATCAGCCCCAGCATTTT. Translation gives CASSLEGRFNQPQHF.

The V gene is TRBV15, the J gene TRBJ2-5; a weak D match, TRBD2 (6 bases). Between the trimmed V and J ends, which lost 6 bases and 5 bases, there was a span of 16 bases. The germline V gene has CDR1 LNHNV and CDR2 YYDKDF (reference sequence). The CDR3 loop spans 14 amino acids. The CDR3 region is CATSGRGEWETQYF. The CDR3, as DNA: TGTGCCACCAGTGGGCGGGGCGAATGGGAGACCCAGTACTTC.

The chain joins TRBV7-6 to TRBJ2-7; the match to TRBD1 covers 7 bases. This CDR3 is built from 14 residues. Germline lookup yields CDR1 SGHVS and CDR2 FNYEAQ. Trimming took 5 bases from V and 5 from J; bases not matched to a gene: 9. The CDR3 region is CASSPDRVRDEQYF. DNA of the CDR3: TGTGCCAGCAGCCCCGACAGGGTACGGGACGAGCAGTACTTC. Based on the CDR3 plus reference TRBV7-6 and TRBJ2-7, the full variable domain is GAGVSQSPRYKVTKRGQDVALRCDPISGHVSLYWYRQALGQGPEFLTYFNYEAQQDKSGLPNDRFSAERPEGSISTLTIQRTEQRDSAMYRCASSPDRVRDEQYFGPGTRLTVT.